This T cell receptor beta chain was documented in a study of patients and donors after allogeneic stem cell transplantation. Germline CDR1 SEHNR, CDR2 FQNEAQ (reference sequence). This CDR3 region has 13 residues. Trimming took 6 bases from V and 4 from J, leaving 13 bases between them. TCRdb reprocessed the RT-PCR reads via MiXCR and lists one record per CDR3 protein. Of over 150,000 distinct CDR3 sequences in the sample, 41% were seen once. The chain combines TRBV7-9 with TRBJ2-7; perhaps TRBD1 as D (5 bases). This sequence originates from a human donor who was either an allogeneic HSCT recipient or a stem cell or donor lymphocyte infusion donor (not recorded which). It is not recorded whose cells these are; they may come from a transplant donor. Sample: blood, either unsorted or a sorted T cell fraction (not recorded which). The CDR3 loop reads CASRTTGDYEQYF. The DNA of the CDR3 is TGTGCCAGCAGAACCACAGGAGATTACGAGCAGTACTTC.